The clone carrying this TCR beta chain has more than one count but fewer than ten. Antigen specificity is unknown. This sample stems from a study of immune evolution from preneoplasia to lung adenocarcinoma. Clones were sequenced by immunoSEQ multiplex PCR, and TCRdb holds only the in-frame ones, with some missing. The data hold just over 4,000 clones, with 86% observed a single time. Trimming shortened V by 6 bases and J by 5 bases, and 11 bases separated the two germline ends. Germline lookup yields CDR1 LNHDA and CDR2 SQIVND (reference sequence). This CDR3 is 12 amino acids long. Notes on the study in general: From normal lung to invasive adenocarcinoma, top clone frequencies appeared to decrease.

Histologic diagnosis was independently verified by two lung pathologists. This clonotype originated in a person aged 65-85 years with lung adenocarcinoma. Input material: FFPE minimally invasive lung adenocarcinoma tissue. The V call is TRBV19, the J call TRBJ2-7; tentative D call: TRBD2 (7 bases). For the CDR3, the DNA is TGTGCCAGTAGCTCGGGGGGCAACGAGCAGTACTTC. Its translation: CASSSGGNEQYF.